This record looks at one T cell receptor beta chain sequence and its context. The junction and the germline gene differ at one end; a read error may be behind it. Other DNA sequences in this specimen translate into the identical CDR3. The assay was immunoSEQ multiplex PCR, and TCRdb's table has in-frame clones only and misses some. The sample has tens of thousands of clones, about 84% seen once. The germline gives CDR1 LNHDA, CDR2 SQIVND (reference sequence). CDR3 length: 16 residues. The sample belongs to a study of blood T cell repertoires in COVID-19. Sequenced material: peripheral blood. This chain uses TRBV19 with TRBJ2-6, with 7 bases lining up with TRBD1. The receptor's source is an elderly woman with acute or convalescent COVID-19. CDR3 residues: CASRTGQASGANVLTF. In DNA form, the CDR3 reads TGTGCCAGTAGGACAGGGCAGGCCTCTGGGGCCAATGTCCTGACTTTC.